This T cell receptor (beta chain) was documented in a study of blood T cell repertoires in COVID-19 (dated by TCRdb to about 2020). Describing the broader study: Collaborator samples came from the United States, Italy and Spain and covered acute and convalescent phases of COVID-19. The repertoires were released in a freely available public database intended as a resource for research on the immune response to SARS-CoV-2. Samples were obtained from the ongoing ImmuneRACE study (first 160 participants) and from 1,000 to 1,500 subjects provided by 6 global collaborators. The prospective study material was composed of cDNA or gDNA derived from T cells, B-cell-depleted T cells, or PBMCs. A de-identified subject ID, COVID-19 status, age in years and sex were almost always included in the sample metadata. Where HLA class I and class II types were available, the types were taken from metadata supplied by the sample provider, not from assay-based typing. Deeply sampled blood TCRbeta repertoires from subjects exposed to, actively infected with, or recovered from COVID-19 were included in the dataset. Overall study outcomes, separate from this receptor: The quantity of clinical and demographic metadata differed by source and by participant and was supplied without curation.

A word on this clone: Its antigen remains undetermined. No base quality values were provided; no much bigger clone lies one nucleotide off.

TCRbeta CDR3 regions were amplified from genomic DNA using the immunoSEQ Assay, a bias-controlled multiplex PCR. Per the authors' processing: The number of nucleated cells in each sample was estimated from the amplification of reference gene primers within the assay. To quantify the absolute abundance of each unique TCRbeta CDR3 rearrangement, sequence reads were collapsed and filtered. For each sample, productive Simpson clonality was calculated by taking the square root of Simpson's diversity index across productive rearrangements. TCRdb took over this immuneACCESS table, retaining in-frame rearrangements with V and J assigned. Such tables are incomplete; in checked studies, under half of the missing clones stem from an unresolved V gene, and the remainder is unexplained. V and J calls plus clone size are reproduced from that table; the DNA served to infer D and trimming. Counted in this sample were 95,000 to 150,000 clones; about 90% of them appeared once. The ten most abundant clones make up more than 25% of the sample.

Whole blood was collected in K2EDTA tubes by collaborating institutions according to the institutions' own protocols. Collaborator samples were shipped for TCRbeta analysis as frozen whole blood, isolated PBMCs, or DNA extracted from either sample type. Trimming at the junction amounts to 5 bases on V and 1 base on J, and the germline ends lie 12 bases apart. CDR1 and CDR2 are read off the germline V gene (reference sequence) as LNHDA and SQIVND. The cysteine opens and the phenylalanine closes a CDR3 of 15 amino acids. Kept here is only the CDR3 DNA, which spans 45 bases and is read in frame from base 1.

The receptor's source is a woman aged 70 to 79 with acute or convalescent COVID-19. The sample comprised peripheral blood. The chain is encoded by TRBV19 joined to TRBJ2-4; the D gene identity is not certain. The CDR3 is CASSWNVGAKNIQYF. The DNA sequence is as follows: TGTGCCAGTAGTTGGAACGTCGGGGCCAAAAACATTCAGTACTTC. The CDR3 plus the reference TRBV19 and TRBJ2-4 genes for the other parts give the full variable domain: DGGITQSPKYLFRKEGQNVTLSCEQNLNHDAMYWYRQDPGQGLRLIYYSQIVNDFQKGDIAEGYSVSREKKESFPLTVTSAQKNPTAFYLCASSWNVGAKNIQYFGAGTRLSVL.